This TCR beta chain was sequenced for a study of blood T cell repertoires in COVID-19. Study at large: COVID-19 samples from acute and convalescent phases originated in the United States, Italy and Spain. T cells, B-cell-depleted T cells, or PBMCs supplied cDNA or gDNA.

Produced via immunoSEQ multiplex PCR; TCRdb's table is partial and in-frame only. The table includes 60,000 to 85,000 clones, roughly 90% detected once. Seattle patients were enrolled while actively infected and followed longitudinally. Germline V gene data show CDR1 as SGHRS and CDR2 as YFSETQ. There are 13 residues in the CDR3. The V gene end was trimmed by 7 bases and the J gene end by 3 bases; junction bases not matched to a gene: 5. The source of this sequence is a man aged 35 to 55 with COVID-19, enrolled during active disease. Sequenced input: peripheral blood. The chain combines TRBV5-1 with TRBJ1-1; 8 nucleotides agree with TRBD1. In DNA, the CDR3 is TGCGCCAGCCGACAGGGGAGGGACACTGAAGCTTTCTTT. This codes for CASRQGRDTEAFF.